The rows below give T cell receptor beta chains drawn from one sample of a study of blood T cell repertoires in COVID-19. Some clones are missing from TCRdb's copy, which holds only in-frame ones; the method was immunoSEQ multiplex PCR. The sample shows about 340,000 clones, around 82% of them seen only once. The sequencing input was peripheral blood. The receptors here all came from a man in his thirties or forties with active or convalescent COVID-19. Both conserved end residues are part of each CDR3. The order of the fields is J gene, clone size, V gene, D gene, CDR3 length, CDR3 protein, CDR3 DNA. D genes are given only for firm matches. Clone size is given for some rows only: seen once, a few or many times, or a class if the clone is expanded.

>TRBJ1-1|few|TRBV3-1/TRBV3-2|NA|15
CASSQGVRGDTEAFF
TGTGCCAGCAGCCAAGGGGTACGGGGGGACACTGAAGCTTTCTTT
>TRBJ1-2|NA|TRBV28|NA|12
CASHGGLWGYTF
TGTGCCAGCCACGGGGGGTTATGGGGCTACACCTTC
>TRBJ2-3|NA|TRBV3-1/TRBV3-2|TRBD2|16
CASSQDGAGGRDTQYF
TGTGCCAGCAGCCAAGATGGAGCGGGAGGGCGGGATACGCAGTATTTT
>TRBJ2-7|NA|TRBV12-3/TRBV12-4|NA|13
CASSRLQVGEQYF
TGTGCCAGCAGTCGCTTACAGGTGGGCGAGCAGTACTTC
>TRBJ2-3|NA|TRBV7-2|TRBD2|13
CASSLGREGTQYF
TGTGCCAGCAGCCTCGGGCGGGAGGGGACGCAGTATTTT
>TRBJ2-5|NA|TRBV28|NA|16
CASSALDRVLQETQYF
TGTGCCAGCAGTGCCCTGGACAGAGTCCTTCAAGAGACCCAGTACTTC
>TRBJ2-1|NA|TRBV11-3|TRBD1|15
CASSLGQGIYNEQFF
TGTGCCAGCAGCCTAGGACAGGGAATCTACAATGAGCAGTTCTTC
>TRBJ2-1|NA|TRBV4-1|NA|14
CASSPRLAYNEQFF
TGCGCCAGCAGCCCTAGACTAGCCTACAATGAGCAGTTCTTC
>TRBJ2-7|NA|TRBV28|TRBD1|15
CASSFRDRGLGEQYF
TGTGCCAGCAGTTTTCGGGACAGGGGGCTTGGCGAGCAGTACTTC
>TRBJ2-1|NA|TRBV9|NA|14
CASSVVGVWGEQFF
TGTGCCAGCAGCGTAGTAGGGGTCTGGGGTGAGCAGTTCTTC
>TRBJ1-2|few|TRBV10-3|NA|12
CAIKGGDYGYTF
TGTGCCATCAAAGGCGGAGACTATGGCTACACCTTC
>TRBJ2-1|NA|TRBV5-4|NA|15
CASSYKVAEYNEQFF
TGTGCCAGCAGCTACAAGGTAGCGGAGTACAATGAGCAGTTCTTC
>TRBJ1-1|many|TRBV4-1|TRBD1|13
CASSQGQGARAFF
TGCGCCAGCAGCCAAGGACAGGGGGCGCGAGCTTTCTTT
>TRBJ2-7|NA|TRBV7-8|NA|14
CASSLDLASYEQYF
TGTGCCAGCAGCTTAGATCTAGCATCCTACGAGCAGTACTTC
>TRBJ2-1|NA|TRBV5-1|TRBD2|16
CASLPGRAFLDHEQFF
TGCGCCAGCCTACCCGGGAGGGCCTTCCTCGATCATGAGCAGTTCTTC
>TRBJ2-1|NA|TRBV5-6|NA|16
CASSFGTGSSYNEQFF
TGTGCCAGCAGCTTCGGAACCGGGAGCTCCTACAATGAGCAGTTCTTC
>TRBJ1-1|NA|TRBV7-9|NA|14
CASSVLQGGTEAFF
TGTGCCAGCAGCGTCTTACAGGGTGGCACTGAAGCTTTCTTT
>TRBJ2-5|NA|TRBV19|NA|14
CASRAPGFQETQYF
TGTGCCAGTAGAGCTCCGGGGTTCCAAGAGACCCAGTACTTC
>TRBJ1-5|NA|TRBV28|NA|14
CASSFDSSNQPQHF
TGTGCCAGCAGTTTCGACAGTAGCAATCAGCCCCAGCATTTT
>TRBJ1-4|NA|TRBV4-3|TRBD1|14
CASRADRGNEKLFF
TGCGCCAGCAGAGCTGACAGGGGGAATGAAAAACTGTTTTTT
>TRBJ2-1|once|TRBV30|TRBD2|15
CAWTPGAGGPYEQFF
TGTGCCTGGACCCCCGGGGCGGGGGGGCCTTATGAGCAGTTCTTC
>TRBJ2-2|NA|TRBV18|NA|14
CASSPREDTGELFF
TGTGCCAGCTCACCGAGGGAAGACACCGGGGAGCTGTTTTTT
>TRBJ1-1|once|TRBV3-1/TRBV3-2|NA|15
CASSPILEVNTEAFF
TGTGCCAGCAGCCCAATTCTGGAGGTGAACACTGAAGCTTTCTTT
>TRBJ2-1|NA|TRBV5-4|NA|15
CASSLEGGAKGEQFF
TGTGCCAGCAGCTTGGAAGGGGGGGCCAAGGGTGAGCAGTTCTTC
>TRBJ1-6|NA|TRBV5-6|NA|16
CASSLRGARSNSPLHF
TGTGCCAGCAGCTTGCGGGGGGCGCGGTCCAATTCACCCCTCCACTTT
>TRBJ2-1|NA|TRBV28|TRBD2|18
CASSLRGGGRDRRNEQFF
TGTGCCAGCAGTTTACGGGGGGGCGGAAGGGATCGGCGGAATGAGCAGTTCTTC
>TRBJ1-5|NA|TRBV6-1|NA|13
CASSDDSRQPQHF
TGTGCCAGCAGTGACGACTCGCGGCAGCCCCAGCATTTT
>TRBJ2-7|NA|TRBV7-9|TRBD1|16
CASSSTRDRISYEQYF
TGTGCCAGCAGCTCGACCCGGGACAGGATCTCCTACGAGCAGTACTTC
>TRBJ2-3|NA|TRBV9|NA|15
CASSARGGSTDTQYF
TGTGCCAGCAGCGCGCGGGGCGGTAGCACAGATACGCAGTATTTT
>TRBJ2-1|NA|TRBV5-1|TRBD2|13
CASSHTSGVEQFF
TGCGCCAGCAGCCACACTAGCGGAGTGGAACAGTTCTTC
>TRBJ2-1|NA|TRBV3-1/TRBV3-2|TRBD1|16
CASSPFGQGSYNEQFF
TGTGCCAGCAGCCCGTTTGGACAGGGATCCTACAATGAGCAGTTCTTC
>TRBJ2-3|NA|TRBV29-1|TRBD2|14
CSVWTSTGTDTQYF
TGCAGCGTATGGACTAGTACAGGCACAGATACGCAGTATTTT
>TRBJ2-3|NA|TRBV7-2|TRBD1|14
CASKDRTGVNTQYF
TGTGCCAGTAAGGACCGGACAGGAGTGAATACGCAGTATTTT
>TRBJ1-1|NA|TRBV6-5|NA|13
CASSYGPNTEAFF
TGTGCCAGCAGTTATGGGCCGAACACTGAAGCTTTCTTT
>TRBJ2-1|few|TRBV4-1|NA|12
CASSQEFGEQFF
TGCGCCAGCAGCCAAGAATTTGGCGAGCAGTTCTTC
>TRBJ1-3|NA|TRBV4-2|NA|15
CASSRGRTSGNTIYF
TGTGCCAGCAGCCGAGGCAGAACCTCTGGAAACACCATATATTTT
>TRBJ1-5|NA|TRBV14|NA|15
CASSLDRPHNQPQHF
TGTGCCAGCAGCCTTGACAGGCCCCACAATCAGCCCCAGCATTTT
>TRBJ1-1|NA|TRBV12-3/TRBV12-4|NA|11
CASSFLTEAFF
TGTGCCAGCAGTTTTCTAACTGAAGCTTTCTTT
>TRBJ2-7|NA|TRBV28|TRBD1|14
CASRTTGASEEQYF
TGTGCCAGCAGGACGACAGGGGCCTCTGAGGAGCAGTACTTC
>TRBJ1-5|NA|TRBV24-1|TRBD1|16
CATSDPGTGGNQPQHF
TGTGCCACCAGTGACCCCGGGACAGGGGGCAATCAGCCCCAGCATTTT
>TRBJ1-6|NA|TRBV9|NA|15
CASSVDSLINSPLHF
TGTGCCAGCAGCGTGGACAGTTTGATTAATTCACCCCTCCACTTT
>TRBJ2-7|NA|TRBV11-2|TRBD2|16
CASSSTSGRFYYEQYF
TGTGCCAGCAGCTCGACTAGCGGGAGATTTTACTACGAGCAGTACTTC